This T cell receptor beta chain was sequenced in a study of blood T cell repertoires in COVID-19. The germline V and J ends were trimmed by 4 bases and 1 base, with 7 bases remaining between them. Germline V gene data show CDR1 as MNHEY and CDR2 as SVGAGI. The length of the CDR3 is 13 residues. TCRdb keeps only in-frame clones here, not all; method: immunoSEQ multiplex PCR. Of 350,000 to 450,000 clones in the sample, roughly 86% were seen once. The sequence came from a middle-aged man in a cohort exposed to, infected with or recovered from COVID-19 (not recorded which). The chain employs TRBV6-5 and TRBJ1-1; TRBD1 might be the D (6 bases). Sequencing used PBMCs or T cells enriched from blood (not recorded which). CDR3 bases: TGTGCCAGCAGTTTGGGACAGAACACTGAAGCTTTCTTT. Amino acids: CASSLGQNTEAFF.